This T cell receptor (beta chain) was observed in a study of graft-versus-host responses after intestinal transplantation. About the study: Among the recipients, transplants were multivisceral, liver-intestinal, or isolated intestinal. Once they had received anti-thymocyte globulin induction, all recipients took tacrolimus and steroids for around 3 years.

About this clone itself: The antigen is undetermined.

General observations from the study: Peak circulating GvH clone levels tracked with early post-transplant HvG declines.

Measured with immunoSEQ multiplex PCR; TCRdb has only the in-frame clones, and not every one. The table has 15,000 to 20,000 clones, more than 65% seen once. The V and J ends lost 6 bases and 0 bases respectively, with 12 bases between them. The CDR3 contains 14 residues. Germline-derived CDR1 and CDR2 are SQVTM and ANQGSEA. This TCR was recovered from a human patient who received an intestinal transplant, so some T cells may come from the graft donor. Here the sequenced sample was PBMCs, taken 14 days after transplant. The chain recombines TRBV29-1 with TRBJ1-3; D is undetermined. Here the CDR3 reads CSVLVAGSGNTIYF. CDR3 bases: TGCAGCGTCCTGGTAGCAGGCTCTGGAAACACCATATATTTT.